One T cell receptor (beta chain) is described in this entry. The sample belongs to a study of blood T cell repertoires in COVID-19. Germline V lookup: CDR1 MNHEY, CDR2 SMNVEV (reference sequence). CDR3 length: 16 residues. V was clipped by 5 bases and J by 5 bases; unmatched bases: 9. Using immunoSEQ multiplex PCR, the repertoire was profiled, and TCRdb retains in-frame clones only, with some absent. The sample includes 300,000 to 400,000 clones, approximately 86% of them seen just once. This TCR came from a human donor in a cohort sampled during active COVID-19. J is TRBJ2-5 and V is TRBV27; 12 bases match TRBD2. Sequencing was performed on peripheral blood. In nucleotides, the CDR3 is TGTGCCAGCAGTCTCCTCACTAGCGGGAGGTGGGAGACCCAGTACTTC. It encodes CASSLLTSGRWETQYF.